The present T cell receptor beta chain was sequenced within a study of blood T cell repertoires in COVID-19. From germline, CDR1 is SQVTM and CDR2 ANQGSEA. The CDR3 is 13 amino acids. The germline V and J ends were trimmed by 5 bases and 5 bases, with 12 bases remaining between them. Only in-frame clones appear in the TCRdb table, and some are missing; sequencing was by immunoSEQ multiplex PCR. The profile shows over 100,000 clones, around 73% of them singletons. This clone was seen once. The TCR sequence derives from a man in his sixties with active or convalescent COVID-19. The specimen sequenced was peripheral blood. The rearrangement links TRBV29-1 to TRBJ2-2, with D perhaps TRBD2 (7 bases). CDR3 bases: TGCAGCGTTTTGAGGGGGGGGACCGGGGAGCTGTTTTTT. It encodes CSVLRGGTGELFF.